This T cell receptor beta chain came from a study of shared clonotypes between healthy human individuals. Study-level findings and limits: Naive subsets usually exceeded memory subsets in estimated richness.

In regard to this clone: The target antigen is unknown.

The authors' processing: ImmunoSEQ sequences covered only the junction and lacked quality scores; filtering therefore differed. Clones were sequenced by immunoSEQ multiplex PCR, and TCRdb holds only the in-frame ones, with some missing. V, J and clone size derive from that table, while D and trimming were established from the DNA sequence. This table holds about 2 million clones, about 95% found once. J was trimmed by 5 bases and V by 2 bases; bases with no gene match: 6. Germline-derived CDR1 and CDR2 are MNHEY and SVGAGI. The CDR3 has 14 residues. Naivety among CD8 cells was defined by CD45RO negativity and positive CCR7 selection, thereby excluding terminally differentiated effector memory CD45RA+ cells. Adult Caucasians living in Nashville, Tennessee made up all of the donors.

The TCR originated in a man aged 18 to 30 in good health. The chain combines TRBV6-5 with TRBJ2-7; 7 nucleotides match TRBD2. Sequencing input: naive CD8+ T cells sorted from blood. CDR3 nucleotide sequence: TGTGCCAGCAGTTACGGCGGGAGTTTGGACGAGCAGTACTTC. This encodes CASSYGGSLDEQYF.